The clone carrying this T cell receptor (beta chain) showed up just a few times. What it recognizes is unknown. Primers used in a second PCR of about 7 to 12 cycles were a sample-barcoded 5' primer and a J-beta primer mix. Each cDNA molecule was tagged by a template-switch adaptor that had 12 random nucleotides. TCRdb re-called the 5' RACE reads through MiXCR, storing one row per CDR3 protein. This sample has roughly 570,000 distinct CDR3 sequences, with 25% to 30% found just once. The germline V gene has CDR1 SGHTA and CDR2 FQGNSA. This CDR3 contains 14 residues. The V gene lost 2 bases and the J gene lost 7 bases, with 11 bases spanning the gap. The data derive from a study of blood T cells in healthy people across ages. Study-level background: Researchers report that template switching captured about one barcoded beta molecule per two T cells.

General study results and limits: Per million T cells, the diversity of TCR beta decreased roughly linearly as age advanced. More naive CD4+ cells and higher diversity were found in long-lived than in aged donors.

The TCR comes from a woman aged 70 to 79 in good health. Sequenced sample: blood. The J gene is TRBJ1-4, the V gene TRBV7-2, with D hard to call. The chain's CDR3 is CASSLKGSAEKLFF. The DNA for the CDR3 is TGTGCCAGCAGCTTAAAGGGATCAGCTGAAAAACTGTTTTTT.